Described below is a single T cell receptor (beta chain) sequence and its context. No cognate antigen has been identified for it. Nothing much larger sits one base from this clone, and base qualities are not available. The germline V gene (reference sequence) gives CDR1 as LNHNV and CDR2 as YYDKDF. Spanning cysteine to phenylalanine, the CDR3 consists of 14 amino acids. Just CDR3 DNA is preserved here, 42 bases in frame from base 1. The trim is 1 base for V and 5 bases for J, with a gap of 11 bases between the germline ends. The donors were some 39 Caucasian individuals from Russia, aged roughly 6 to 100 years, who were systemically healthy. Approximately 9.3 milliliters of peripheral blood were drawn from each donor into EDTA-treated Vacutainer tubes. Ficoll-Paque density-gradient centrifugation was used to isolate PBMCs, with at least 7 million per sample. Trizol reagent was used to extract total RNA from PBMCs, with at least 6 micrograms per sample. Naive CD45RAhigh/CD27high T cell percentages were measured by flow cytometry on a PBMC aliquot from every donor.

This specimen comes from a study of blood T cells in healthy people across ages (dated by TCRdb to between 2015 and 2016). Study-wide context: In model experiments, template switching captured about one uniquely barcoded TCR beta cDNA molecule for every two T cells. To track age-related changes in TCR beta repertoire diversity, the study relied on deep sequencing normalized with unique cDNA molecular identifiers. Four age groups were formed from the donors: young (average roughly 15 years), middle-aged (around 40), aged (roughly 58) and long-lived (roughly 81). To avoid experimental bias, donors of different ages were randomly spread across the sequencing lanes. For two donors (one aged 18 to 29 and one aged 80 or older), the study analyzed two additional independent replicas of 1 million unique cDNA reads from the same blood draw.

The protocol used for the library was 5' RACE. Instrument on record: Illumina HiSeq 2500. The second PCR ran for roughly 7 to 12 cycles and used a J-beta primer mix along with a sample-barcoded 5' primer. A unique molecular identifier was introduced onto each TCR beta cDNA molecule by a template-switch 5' adaptor carrying 12 random nucleotides. At least 2.5 million CDR3-containing paired-end reads were obtained from each sample. All of the RNA was converted into first-strand cDNA using the Mint cDNA synthesis kit, with a TRBC-specific oligonucleotide serving as the primer. All cDNA was treated with uracil-DNA glycosylase and then went through a first 18-cycle PCR with the universal primers M1SS and BC2_uni_R. For the original study's pipeline: For normalization, 1 million high-quality reads, each with a distinct molecular identifier, were randomly selected from each sample. Instead of being binned into consensus sequences, reads that shared molecular identifiers were thrown out. MiTCR, with a Q25 quality threshold and the strictest error-elimination algorithm, was used for CDR3 identification, clonotype clustering and error correction. A nonparametric unseen species model with Euler transformation was used to estimate a lower bound on total TCR beta diversity. Starting from the raw public reads, TCRdb applied fastp trimming at Q25, assembled clones with MiXCR and retained in-frame beta chains. Under each unique CDR3 protein, matching rows form one entry showing the most common genes and DNA. The V and J calls were not made by the authors but by TCRdb's processing. The sample table records roughly 680,000 distinct CDR3 sequences; about 52% of these occur just once. Of the sample, roughly 31% falls within the top ten clones.

Points the paper makes about the study in general: A strong correlation was found between observed TCR beta diversity and the percentage of naive T cells measured by flow cytometry. Bulk unsorted PBMC profiling prevented conclusive comparison of naive and antigen-experienced compartments. Because the CMV infection status of the donors was unknown, age-related changes in expanded clonotypes may potentially have been confounded. As age increased, observed TCR beta diversity per million T cells dropped in a roughly linear way, and a significant reduction was already evident by age around 41. Estimates of total diversity based on one million sequenced T cells were regarded as lower bounds and as underestimates. Compared with the aged group, the long-lived group had more naive CD4+ T cells, fewer expanded clones and increased TCR diversity, a pattern suggesting age selection.

The receptor chain draws on TRBV15 and TRBJ2-5, with no confidently assigned D gene. The clonotype comes from a woman aged 60-70 years in good health. The sample comprised blood. The CDR3 region has the sequence CATSRVKELETQYF. The DNA reads as follows: TGTGCCACCAGCAGAGTTAAAGAGTTGGAGACCCAGTACTTC.